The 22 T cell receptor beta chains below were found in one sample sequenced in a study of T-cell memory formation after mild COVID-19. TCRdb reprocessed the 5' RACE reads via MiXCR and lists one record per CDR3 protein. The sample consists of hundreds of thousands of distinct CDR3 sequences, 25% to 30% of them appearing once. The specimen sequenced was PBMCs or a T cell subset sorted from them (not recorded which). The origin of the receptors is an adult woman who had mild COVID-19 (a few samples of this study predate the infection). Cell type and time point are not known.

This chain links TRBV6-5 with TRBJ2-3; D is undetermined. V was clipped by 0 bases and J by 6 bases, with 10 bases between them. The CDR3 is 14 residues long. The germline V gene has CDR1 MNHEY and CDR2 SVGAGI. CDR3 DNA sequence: TGTGCCAGCAGTTACTCCTACAGTTCGGATACGCAGTATTTT. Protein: CASSYSYSSDTQYF.

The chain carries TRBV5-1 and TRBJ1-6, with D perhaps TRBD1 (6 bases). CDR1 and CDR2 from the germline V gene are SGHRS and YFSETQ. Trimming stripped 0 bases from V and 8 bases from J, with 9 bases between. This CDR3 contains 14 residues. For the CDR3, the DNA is TGCGCCAGCAGCTTGGTTGGGGGCGATTCACCCCTCCACTTT. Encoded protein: CASSLVGGDSPLHF.

The CDR3 region has the DNA TGCGCCAGCAGCTTCGCCGAAAATTTAGAAGCTTTCTTT. Translating gives CASSFAENLEAFF. V gene TRBV5-1 combines with J gene TRBJ1-1; D not resolved. Trimming removed 2 bases at V and 8 bases at J, with 13 bases between. The CDR3 loop spans 13 amino acids. Germline V CDR1 and CDR2: SGHRS, YFSETQ.

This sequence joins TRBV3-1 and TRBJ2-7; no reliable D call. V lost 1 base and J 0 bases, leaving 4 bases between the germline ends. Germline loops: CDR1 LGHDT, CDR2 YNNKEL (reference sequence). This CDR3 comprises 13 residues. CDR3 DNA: TGTGCCAGCAGCCAAGTGATCTCCTACGAGCAGTACTTC. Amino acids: CASSQVISYEQYF.

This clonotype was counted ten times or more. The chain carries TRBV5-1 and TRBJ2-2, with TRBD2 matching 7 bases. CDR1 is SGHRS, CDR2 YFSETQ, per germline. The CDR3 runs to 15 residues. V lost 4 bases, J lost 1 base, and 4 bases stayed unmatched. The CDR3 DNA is TGCGCCAGCAGCCCAGGGACTAAGAACACCGGGGAGCTGTTTTTT. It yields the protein CASSPGTKNTGELFF.

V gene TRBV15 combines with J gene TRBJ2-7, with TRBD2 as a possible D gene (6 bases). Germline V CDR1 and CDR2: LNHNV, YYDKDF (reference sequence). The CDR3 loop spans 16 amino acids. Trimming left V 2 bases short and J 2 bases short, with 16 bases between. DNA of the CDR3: TGTGCCACCAGCAGACCCCCCGGGAGCAAGGCCTACGAGCAGTACTTC. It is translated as CATSRPPGSKAYEQYF.

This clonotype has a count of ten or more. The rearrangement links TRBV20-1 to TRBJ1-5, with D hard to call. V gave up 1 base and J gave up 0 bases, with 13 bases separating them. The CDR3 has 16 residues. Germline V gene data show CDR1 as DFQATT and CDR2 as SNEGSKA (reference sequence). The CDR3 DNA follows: TGCAGTGCTAGAGTTTCAGGACTCTATAGCAATCAGCCCCAGCATTTT. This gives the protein CSARVSGLYSNQPQHF.

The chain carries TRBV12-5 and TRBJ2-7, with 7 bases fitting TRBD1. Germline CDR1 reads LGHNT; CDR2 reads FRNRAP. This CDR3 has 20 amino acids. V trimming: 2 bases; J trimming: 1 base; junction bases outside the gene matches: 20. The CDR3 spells CASGLSPRDSNIPFSYEQYF. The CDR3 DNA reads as TGTGCTAGTGGTTTGAGCCCCCGGGACAGTAACATCCCCTTTTCCTACGAGCAGTACTTC.

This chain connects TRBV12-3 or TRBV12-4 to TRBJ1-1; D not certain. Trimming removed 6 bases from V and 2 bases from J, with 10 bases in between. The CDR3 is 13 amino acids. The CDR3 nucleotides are TGTGCCAGCAGCTATGATCCAAACACTGAAGCTTTCTTT. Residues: CASSYDPNTEAFF.

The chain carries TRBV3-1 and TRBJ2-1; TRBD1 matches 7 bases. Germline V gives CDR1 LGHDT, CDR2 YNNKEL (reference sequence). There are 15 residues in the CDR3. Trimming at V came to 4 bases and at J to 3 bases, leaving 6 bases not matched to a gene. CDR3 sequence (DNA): TGTGCCAGCAGCCGAAAGACAGGGAACTACAATGAGCAGTTCTTC. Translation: CASSRKTGNYNEQFF.

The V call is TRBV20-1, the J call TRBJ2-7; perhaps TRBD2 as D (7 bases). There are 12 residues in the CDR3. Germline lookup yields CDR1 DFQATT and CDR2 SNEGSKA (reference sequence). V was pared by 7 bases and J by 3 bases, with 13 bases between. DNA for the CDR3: TGCAGTGGAGGGAGGGGGAGCTACGAGCAGTACTTC. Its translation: CSGGRGSYEQYF.

The CDR3, as DNA: TGTGCCAGCGAAGGGTTAGCCAAAAACATTCAGTACTTC. This gives the protein CASEGLAKNIQYF. The chain is built from TRBV3-1 and TRBJ2-4; no clear D gene. Per the germline V gene, CDR1 is LGHDT and CDR2 is YNNKEL (reference sequence). Between the trimmed V and J ends, which lost 8 bases and 0 bases, there was a span of 8 bases. The CDR3 contains 13 residues. Drawing the rest from reference TRBV3-1 and TRBJ2-4, the complete variable domain is DTAVSQTPKYLVTQMGNDKSIKCEQNLGHDTMYWYKQDSKKFLKIMFSYNNKELIINETVPNRFSPKSPDKAHLNLHINSLELGDSAVYFCASEGLAKNIQYFGAGTRLSVL.

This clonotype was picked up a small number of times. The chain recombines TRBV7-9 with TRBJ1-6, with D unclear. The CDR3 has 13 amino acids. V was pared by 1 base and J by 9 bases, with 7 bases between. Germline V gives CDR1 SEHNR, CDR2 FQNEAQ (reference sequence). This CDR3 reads CASSLDWGSPLHF. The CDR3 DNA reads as TGTGCCAGCAGCTTAGATTGGGGTTCACCCCTCCACTTT.

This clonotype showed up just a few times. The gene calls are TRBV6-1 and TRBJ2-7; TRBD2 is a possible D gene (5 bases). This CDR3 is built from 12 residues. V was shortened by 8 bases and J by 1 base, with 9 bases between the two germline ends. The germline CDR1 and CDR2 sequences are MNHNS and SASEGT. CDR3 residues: CASHRGSYEQYF. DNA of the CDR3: TGTGCCAGCCACCGAGGGTCCTACGAGCAGTACTTC.

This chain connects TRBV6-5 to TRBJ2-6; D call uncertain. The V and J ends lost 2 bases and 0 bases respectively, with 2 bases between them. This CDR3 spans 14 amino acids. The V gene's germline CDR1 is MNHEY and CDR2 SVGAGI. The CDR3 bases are TGTGCCAGCAGTTACAACTCTGGGGCCAACGTCCTGACTTTC. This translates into CASSYNSGANVLTF.

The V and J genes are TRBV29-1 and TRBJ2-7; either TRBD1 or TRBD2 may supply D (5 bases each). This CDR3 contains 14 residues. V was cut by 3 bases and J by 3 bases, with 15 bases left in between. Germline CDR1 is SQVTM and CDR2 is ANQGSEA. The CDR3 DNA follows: TGCAGCGTTGAGTCTGGGGGTGACATCTACGAGCAGTACTTC. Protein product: CSVESGGDIYEQYF.

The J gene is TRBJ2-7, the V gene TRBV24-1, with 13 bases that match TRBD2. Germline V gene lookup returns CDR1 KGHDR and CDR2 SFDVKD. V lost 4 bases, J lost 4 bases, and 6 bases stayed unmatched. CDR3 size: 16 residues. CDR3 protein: CATSESGTSGVYEQYF. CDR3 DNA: TGTGCCACCAGTGAGTCCGGGACTAGCGGGGTTTACGAGCAGTACTTC.

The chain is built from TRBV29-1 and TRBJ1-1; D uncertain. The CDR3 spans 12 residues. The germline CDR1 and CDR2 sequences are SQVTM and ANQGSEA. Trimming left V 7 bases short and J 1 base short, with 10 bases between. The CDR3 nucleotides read TGCAGCGCCCTGGACCAGAACACTGAAGCTTTCTTT. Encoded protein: CSALDQNTEAFF.

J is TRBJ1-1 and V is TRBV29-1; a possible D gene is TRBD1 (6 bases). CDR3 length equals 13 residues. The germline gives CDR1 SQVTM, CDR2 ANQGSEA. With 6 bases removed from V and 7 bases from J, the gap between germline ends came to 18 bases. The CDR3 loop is CSVSRDNLLEAFF. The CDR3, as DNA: TGCAGCGTCTCCCGGGACAACCTTCTTGAAGCTTTCTTT.

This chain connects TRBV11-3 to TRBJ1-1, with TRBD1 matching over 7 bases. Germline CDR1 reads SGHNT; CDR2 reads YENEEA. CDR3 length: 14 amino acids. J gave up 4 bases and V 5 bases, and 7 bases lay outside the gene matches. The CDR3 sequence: CASSQDRVGTEAFF. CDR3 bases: TGTGCCAGCAGCCAAGACAGGGTCGGCACTGAAGCTTTCTTT.

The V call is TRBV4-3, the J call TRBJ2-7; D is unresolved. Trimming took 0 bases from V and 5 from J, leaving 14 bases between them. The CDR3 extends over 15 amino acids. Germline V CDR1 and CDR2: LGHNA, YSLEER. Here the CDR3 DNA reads TGCGCCAGCAGCCAAGATATCGGCGGTACCAACGAGCAGTACTTC. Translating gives CASSQDIGGTNEQYF.

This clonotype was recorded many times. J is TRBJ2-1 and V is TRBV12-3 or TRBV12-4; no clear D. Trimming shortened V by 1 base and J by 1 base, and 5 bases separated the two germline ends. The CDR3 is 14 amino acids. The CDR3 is CASSLGPSYNEQFF. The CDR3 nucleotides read TGTGCCAGCAGTTTAGGGCCTTCCTACAATGAGCAGTTCTTC.